This T cell receptor beta chain comes out of a study of blood T cells in healthy people across ages. Notes on the study in general: No conclusive comparison of naive versus antigen-experienced cells was possible with unsorted PBMCs. Diversity figures derived from one million T cells were judged to underestimate the true value.

Alongside a J-beta primer mix, a sample-barcoded 5' primer served in a second PCR lasting about 7 to 12 cycles. A template-switch adaptor with 12 random nucleotides tagged each cDNA molecule. TCRdb fed the 5' RACE reads into MiXCR, producing one record per CDR3 protein. The profile shows approximately 2,000,000 distinct CDR3 sequences, roughly two fifths of them singletons. Germline V lookup: CDR1 SGHKS, CDR2 YYEKEE (reference sequence). V gave up 5 bases and J gave up 5 bases, with 9 bases separating them. This CDR3 spans 12 amino acids. In this sample, this clonotype turned up a few times. As yet, its antigen is unknown.

The specimen sequenced was blood. The clonotype was recovered from a human donor in good health. The chain combines TRBV5-5 with TRBJ2-3; D possibly uses TRBD1 or TRBD2 (5 bases each). The CDR3 DNA is TGTGCCAGCAGAGAGGGGAGAGATACGCAGTATTTT. It yields the protein CASREGRDTQYF.